This T cell receptor beta chain is drawn from a study of T cell repertoires in cytomegalovirus infection. Study summary: Recently identified HLA-C-restricted CMV epitopes were among the peptides used. Indicated by public TCR beta signatures were CMV infection and matching HLA type.

This clonotype was detected a few times. Its antigen is not identified. TCRdb ran MiXCR on the reads and lists one entry per CDR3 protein. The data show 250,000 to 300,000 distinct CDR3 sequences, 20% to 25% seen once. V trimming: 6 bases; J trimming: 4 bases; junction bases outside the gene matches: 5. The CDR3 sequence is 14 residues long. CDR1 and CDR2 (germline): MDHEN, SYDVKM. Study conclusions and caveats: HLA-C-restricted CMV-specific TCR beta clonotypes were dominant in the ex vivo response.

The V and J genes are TRBV28 and TRBJ1-4, with 7 positions matching TRBD1. This TCR derives from a human donor in good health (CMV status not recorded). Some clones in this sample may be carry-over from other donors' samples. The sequencing here drew on cultured PBMCs, taken from culture after CMV antigen stimulation. In DNA form, the CDR3 reads TGTGCCAGCAGCCCGGGACAGCTTAATGAAAAACTGTTTTTT. This encodes CASSPGQLNEKLFF.